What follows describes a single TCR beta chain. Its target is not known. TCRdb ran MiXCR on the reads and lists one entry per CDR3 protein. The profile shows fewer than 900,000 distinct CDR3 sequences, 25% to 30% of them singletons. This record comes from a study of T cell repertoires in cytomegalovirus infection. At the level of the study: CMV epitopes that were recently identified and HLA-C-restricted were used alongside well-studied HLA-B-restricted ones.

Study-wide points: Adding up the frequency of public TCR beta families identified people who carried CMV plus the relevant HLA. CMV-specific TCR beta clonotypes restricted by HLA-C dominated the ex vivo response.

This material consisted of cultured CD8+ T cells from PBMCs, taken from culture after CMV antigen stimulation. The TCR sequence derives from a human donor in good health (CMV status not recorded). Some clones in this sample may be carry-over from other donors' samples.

The CDR3 loop is CASRVVVRGYDKNIQYF. For the CDR3, the DNA is TGTGCCAGCAGGGTGGTAGTCAGAGGGTACGACAAAAACATTCAGTACTTC. The V call is TRBV6-7, the J call TRBJ2-4; a weak D match, TRBD2 (5 bases). TRBV6-7 is an ORF; its function is uncertain. The CDR3 has 17 amino acids. V shed 6 bases and J shed 3 bases, with 21 bases lying between them.